This entry describes one T cell receptor beta chain. Its antigen remains undetermined. One base away there is no much larger clone; base qualities are not given. This entry comes from a study of vaccination and CD4 T cells after COVID-19 (dated 2022 in TCRdb). About the investigation overall: Six males and four females were included in the convalescent cohort, with two Hispanic individuals, seven Caucasians, two Asians and one multiracial person represented. In over 8 COVID-19 convalescent patients and a few infection-naive healthy vaccine recipients, the spike-specific CD4+ TCR repertoire before mRNA vaccination was compared with the repertoire after mRNA vaccination. The time from the second vaccine dose to post-vaccine blood sampling had a median of roughly 70 days and ranged from roughly 13 to 241 days. In control cultures, a CEFX viral epitope pool was used as positive control, an HIV-1 Nef peptide pool was used as negative control, or no peptide was added. The cultures were stimulated with overlapping spike peptide pools from SARS-CoV-2 and from the common cold coronaviruses HCoV-NL63, HCoV-OC43 and HCoV-229E. Post-COVID blood samples from convalescent patients were collected a median of approximately 93 days after diagnosis, with a range of 35 to 161 days. Memory CD4+ T cell crossreactivity between SARS-CoV-2 and common cold coronavirus spike proteins was assessed at the TCR clonotype level in an earlier paper using these donors. Participants received two doses of either the Pfizer-BioNTech BNT162b2 vaccine (n=8) or the Moderna mRNA-1273 vaccine (n=2). Here is what the overall study found, with its caveats: Of the vaccine-specific clones in convalescent patients, 304 of 307, or nearly all, reacted only to SARS-CoV-2 spike and did not cross-react with common cold coronaviruses. Among convalescent patients, a median about 86% of the SARS-CoV-2-reactive clones seen after vaccination appeared only after vaccination, which suggests priming specific to the vaccine. The study included relatively few convalescent patients and did not analyze early timepoints after natural infection. Although the median number of SARS-CoV-2-reactive clonotypes went up from some 23 after infection to 30 to 45 after vaccination, the increase was not significant.

Library preparation employed PCR. At the Johns Hopkins FTIC core, DNA from the cultured CD4+ T cells underwent TCR sequencing with the Oncomine TCR Beta short-read assay. Genomic DNA was extracted from the cultured CD4+ T cells with the QIAamp micro DNA kit. Oncomine TCR Beta libraries made from cultured CD4+ T cells were pooled using unique dual indexes and sequenced on an Illumina iSeq 100. The source study handled its data this way. Non-productive sequences were removed, and CDR3s not starting with C, not ending with F or W, or shorter than 7 amino acids were discarded. The MANAFEST web application was used to identify antigen-specific clonotypes by comparing peptide-stimulated wells against reference wells and other culture wells. Positive clones required FDR below 0.05, an odds ratio above 5, and productive frequency above 0.1% in at least two of three replicate wells. A clonotype was classed as cross-reactive if the clonotype showed significant expansion both in SARS-CoV-2 spike wells and in at least one common cold coronavirus spike condition. Levenshtein distances (stringdist) and unrooted phylogenetic trees (ape) in R version 3.6.1 were used to assess CDR3 homology. The raw public data were reprocessed by TCRdb itself: fastp quality trimming at Q25, MiXCR clonotype calling, in-frame beta chains only. Each entry merges the rows of one CDR3 protein and shows their most common DNA and genes. These V and J calls originate from TCRdb's pipeline instead of the authors' own analysis. In this sample the table shows roughly 7,000 distinct CDR3 sequences, approximately 38% of which occur a single time. The ten largest account for approximately 40% of the sample.

The germline ends are 16 bases apart after V is trimmed by 7 bases and J by 0 bases. The CDR3 runs 16 residues from the cysteine to the phenylalanine. Only the CDR3 portion is preserved as DNA: 48 bases, with reading frame beginning at the first base. CDR1 SNHLY and CDR2 FYNNEI are derived from the germline V gene. The intended sense of this specimen's treatment or condition label: approximately 10-day PBMC culture with coronavirus spike peptide pools or control peptides (ViraFEST assay). CD4+ T cells from unexposed donors were collected before the COVID-19 pandemic (2011-2018). The ViraFEST assay, used in the study, expanded antigen-specific T cells with peptide pools and then identified the expanded clonotypes through TCR sequencing. PBMCs were cultured at under 2.5 million per well in IMDM supplemented with roughly 5.2% human AB serum and roughly 10 IU/ml IL-2, with 10 ug/ml peptide pools added. Half of the culture medium was replaced with fresh IL-2-containing medium on days 3 and 7. After less than twelve days of culture, CD4+ T cells were isolated by negative selection with the EasySep CD4+ T cell isolation kit. Unexposed donor CD4+ T cells were tested for reactivity to SARS-CoV-2 S and N and four common cold coronavirus spike pools, as cell number allowed. Ficoll-Paque Plus gradient centrifugation was used to isolate PBMCs from whole blood, and the isolated PBMCs were then either used fresh or cryopreserved at -140C. Culture conditions were generally each tested in triplicate wells. Leukapheresis product for the unexposed donors was purchased commercially.

Recombination joined TRBV2 with TRBJ1-5, and TRBD1 may be the D gene, going by 6 matching bases. The clonotype was recovered from a human donor in good health. Sample: CD4+ T cells from blood, cultured in vitro. The CDR3 has the sequence CASKKRGDNSNQPQHF. The nucleotide sequence reads TGTGCCAGCAAAAAACGGGGGGACAATAGCAATCAGCCCCAGCATTTT.